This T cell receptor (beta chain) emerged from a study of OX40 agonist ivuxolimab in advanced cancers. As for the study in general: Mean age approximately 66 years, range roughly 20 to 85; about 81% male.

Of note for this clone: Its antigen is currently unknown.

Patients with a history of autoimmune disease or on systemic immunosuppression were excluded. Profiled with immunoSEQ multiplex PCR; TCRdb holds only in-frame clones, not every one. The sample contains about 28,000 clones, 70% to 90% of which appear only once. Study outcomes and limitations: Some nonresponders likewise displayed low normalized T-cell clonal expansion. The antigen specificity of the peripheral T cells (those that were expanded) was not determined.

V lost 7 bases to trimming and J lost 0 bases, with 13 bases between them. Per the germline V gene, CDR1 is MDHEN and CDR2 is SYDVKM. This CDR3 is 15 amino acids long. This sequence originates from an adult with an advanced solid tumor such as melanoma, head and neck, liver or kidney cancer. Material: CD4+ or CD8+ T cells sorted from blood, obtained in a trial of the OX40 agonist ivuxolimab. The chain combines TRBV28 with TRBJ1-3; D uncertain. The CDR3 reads CASTVPRNSGNTIYF. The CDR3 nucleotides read TGTGCCAGCACCGTACCTCGAAACTCTGGAAACACCATATATTTT.